The 8 T cell receptor beta chains below were found in one sample sequenced in a study of blood T cell repertoires in COVID-19. Assay: immunoSEQ multiplex PCR; the TCRdb copy retains only in-frame clones and omits some. The sample carries fewer than 150,000 clones, 88% recorded once. The specimen sequenced was peripheral blood. These receptors originate from a woman between 50 and 59 years old with active or convalescent COVID-19.

This sequence joins TRBV20-1 and TRBJ2-3; D gene ambiguous. Trimming stripped 6 bases from V and 5 bases from J, with 6 bases between. This CDR3 is 10 amino acids long. The germline V gene encodes CDR1 DFQATT and CDR2 SNEGSKA (reference sequence). The CDR3: CSAALDTQYF. The CDR3 DNA reads TGCAGTGCCGCGTTAGATACGCAGTATTTT.

This clone occurred once. The chain combines TRBV7-2 with TRBJ2-7; possible D gene TRBD1, 6 bases. The germline CDR1 and CDR2 sequences are SGHTA and FQGNSA. V shed 5 bases and J shed 4 bases, with 15 bases lying between them. The length of the CDR3 is 14 residues. This CDR3 is CASSPATGRYEQYF. DNA for the CDR3: TGTGCCAGCAGCCCCGCGACAGGTCGGTACGAGCAGTACTTC. The variable domain in full, with the rest retrieved from reference TRBV7-2 and TRBJ2-7, is GAGVSQSPSNKVTEKGKDVELRCDPISGHTALYWYRQSLGQGLEFLIYFQGNSAPDKSGLPSDRFSAERTGGSVSTLTIQRTQQEDSAVYLCASSPATGRYEQYFGPGTRLTVT.

The chain joins TRBV10-3 to TRBJ1-4; 7 positions agree with TRBD1. With V trimmed by 4 bases and J by 0 bases, 5 bases remained unmatched. There are 16 residues in the CDR3. Germline V gene data show CDR1 as ENHRY and CDR2 as SYGVKD. This CDR3 is CAISAGTAATNEKLFF. CDR3 nucleotides: TGTGCCATCAGTGCAGGGACAGCTGCAACTAATGAAAAACTGTTTTTT.

The chain combines TRBV9 with TRBJ2-2; the D gene is possibly TRBD2 (6 bases). V lost 0 bases, J lost 5 bases, and 14 bases lay in between. Germline CDR1 and CDR2: SGDLS and YYNGEE. This CDR3 has 16 residues. The CDR3, as DNA: TGTGCCAGCAGCGTAGTGTCCAGCGGAGGGACCGGGGAGCTGTTTTTT. Translated: CASSVVSSGGTGELFF.

The genes are TRBV5-4 and TRBJ2-7, with 7 positions matching TRBD2. Germline trimming cut 3 bases from V and 2 bases from J; bases unmatched to any gene: 8. CDR3 length: 15 amino acids. Germline V gene data show CDR1 as SGHNT and CDR2 as YYREEE (reference sequence). CDR3 sequence reads: CASSSASGTPYEQYF. CDR3 nucleotides: TGTGCCAGCAGCTCCGCAAGCGGGACCCCCTACGAGCAGTACTTC.

This clone was seen once. This sequence joins TRBV4-3 and TRBJ2-1; no reliable D call. Germline CDR1 and CDR2: LGHNA and YSLEER. The CDR3 extends over 13 amino acids. V was trimmed by 1 base and J by 9 bases, leaving 10 bases between them. CDR3 bases: TGCGCCAGCAGCCAAGGTGCATTAGTTGAGCAGTTCTTC. Protein product: CASSQGALVEQFF.

The chain joins TRBV21-1 to TRBJ2-2; TRBD1, the table's D call, was not compared with the DNA. TRBV21-1 is given as a pseudogene. The CDR3 covers 15 residues. The CDR3 sequence: CASSRQRRFSGELFF. CDR3 DNA sequence: TGTGCCAGCAGCCGACAAAGAAGGTTTTCCGGGGAGCTGTTTTTT.

The chain is built from TRBV21-1 and TRBJ2-3; whether TRBD1, the table's D call, matches the DNA was not checked. TRBV21-1 is deemed a pseudogene. The CDR3 is 13 amino acids. As DNA, the CDR3 is TGTGCCAGCAGCCACATCCCTCCAGATACGCAGTATTTT. This translates into CASSHIPPDTQYF.